The next 16 T cell receptor beta chains were all read from a single sample in a study of spatial heterogeneity in lung cancer. The time point: sample taken at primary tumor resection. Unsorted whole RNA of tumor, nontumor lung or frozen PBMC was sequenced. TCRdb re-called the 5' RACE reads with MiXCR, one entry per CDR3 protein. The sample has under 6,000 distinct CDR3 sequences, 25% to 30% seen once. Sequences were derived from PBMCs, sampled at surgery. Source of these receptors: a male donor with early-stage non-small cell lung cancer.

In its sample, this clonotype was seen many times. This chain's CDR3 is CASTPPRGSGISDTQYF. CDR3 nucleotides: TGTGCCAGCACCCCCCCCCGGGGTAGCGGGATTTCAGATACGCAGTATTTT. The genes are TRBV28 and TRBJ2-3; 8 bases are shared with TRBD2. This CDR3 comprises 17 residues. Trimming removed 7 bases from V and 4 bases from J; junction bases left unmatched: 16. The germline V gene encodes CDR1 MDHEN and CDR2 SYDVKM.

This clonotype is labeled medium-sized. The chain carries TRBV12-3 or TRBV12-4 and TRBJ2-1, with D uncertain. V lost 5 bases and J 11 bases, leaving 10 bases between the germline ends. The CDR3 has 11 amino acids. This CDR3 reads CASSLGPQQFF. CDR3 in DNA: TGTGCCAGCAGTCTTGGGCCCCAGCAGTTCTTC.

This clonotype ranks as medium-sized (0.01 to 0.1%). The rearrangement links TRBV7-2 to TRBJ2-1, with D maybe TRBD1 (5 bases). V shed 10 bases and J shed 4 bases, with 17 bases lying between them. Germline V gene data show CDR1 as SGHTA and CDR2 as FQGNSA. The CDR3 runs to 14 residues. The CDR3 sequence is CATTLGQPYNEQFF. CDR3 sequence (DNA): TGTGCCACCACACTGGGGCAGCCTTACAATGAGCAGTTCTTC.

This chain joins TRBV5-1 and TRBJ1-1; 7 bases fit TRBD1. The CDR3 extends over 16 amino acids. The germline V gene encodes CDR1 SGHRS and CDR2 YFSETQ. J lost 10 bases, V lost 3 bases, and 18 bases had no gene match. CDR3: CASSYATGSGTGRAFF. DNA of the CDR3: TGCGCCAGCAGCTACGCGACAGGGTCGGGTACCGGGAGAGCTTTCTTT.

This clonotype came up a few times. The chain recombines TRBV5-4 with TRBJ2-2; D tentatively fits TRBD1 or TRBD2 (5 bases each). Germline-derived CDR1 and CDR2 are SGHNT and YYREEE (reference sequence). CDR3 length: 11 amino acids. Trimming removed 10 bases from V and 6 bases from J, with 10 bases in between. In DNA, the CDR3 is TGTGCCTTGAGGGGCGCCGGGGAGCTGTTTTTT. Protein: CALRGAGELFF.

This clonotype was detected only a few times. The rearrangement uses TRBV5-1 and TRBJ2-5; TRBD2 might be the D (6 bases). Trimming took 4 bases from V and 5 from J, leaving 21 bases between them. CDR3 length equals 16 residues. Germline V gene sequence: CDR1 SGHRS, CDR2 YFSETQ. The CDR3 protein is CASSPHSAGLRETQYF. CDR3 DNA sequence: TGCGCCAGCAGCCCTCACTCGGCGGGGCTGAGGGAGACCCAGTACTTC.

By share, this clonotype ranks as medium-sized (0.01 to 0.1%). The chain's CDR3 is CASSSAALAKNIQYF. CDR3 sequence (DNA): TGTGCCAGCAGTTCCGCAGCCCTAGCCAAAAACATTCAGTACTTC. The rearrangement joins TRBV6-2 or TRBV6-3 to TRBJ2-4; D ambiguous. Per the germline V gene, CDR1 is MNHEY and CDR2 is SVGEGT. The CDR3 runs to 15 residues. Trimming removed 4 bases at V and 0 bases at J, with 10 bases between.

This clonotype counts as medium-sized. This chain links TRBV28 with TRBJ2-2; D gene uncertain. The V and J ends lost 4 bases and 4 bases respectively, with 16 bases between them. The CDR3 is made up of 16 amino acids. Germline CDR1 is MDHEN and CDR2 is SYDVKM. For the CDR3, the DNA is TGTGCCAGCAGTTCCCCCTCACAACGGATCACCGGGGAGCTGTTTTTT. It translates to CASSSPSQRITGELFF.

About this clonotype itself: A much larger clone differs from this one at a single base, so this may be a read error. V gene TRBV29-1 combines with J gene TRBJ2-7, with D unclear. CDR1 is SQVTM and CDR2 is ANQGSEA in the germline V gene. This CDR3 region has 11 residues. Trimming took 6 bases from V and 3 from J, leaving 9 bases between them. DNA of the CDR3: TGCAGCGTATATGGCGGCTACGAGCAGTACTTC. Translating gives CSVYGGYEQYF.

The CDR3 loop is CASSSYRLRYEQYF. In DNA, the CDR3 is TGTGCCAGCAGCTCCTACAGGTTAAGGTACGAGCAGTACTTC. The chain employs TRBV7-9 and TRBJ2-7, with D tentatively TRBD1 (5 bases). The V and J ends lost 4 bases and 4 bases respectively, with 14 bases between them. The CDR3 runs to 14 residues. Germline CDR1 and CDR2: SEHNR and FQNEAQ (reference sequence).

By frequency in the sample, this clonotype is medium-sized. The chain is built from TRBV12-3 or TRBV12-4 and TRBJ2-3, with 10 bases aligning to TRBD1. V lost 6 bases, J lost 4 bases, and 13 bases stayed unmatched. The length of the CDR3 is 17 residues. The CDR3 loop reads CASRPSPGQGPSDTQYF. DNA of the CDR3: TGTGCCAGCAGGCCTTCACCGGGACAGGGGCCCTCAGATACGCAGTATTTT.

V is TRBV30 and J is TRBJ2-1; D unresolved. V lost 0 bases to trimming and J lost 9 bases, with 3 bases between them. There are 10 residues in the CDR3. Germline CDR1 GTSNPN, CDR2 SVGIG (reference sequence). The CDR3 sequence: CAWSVIEQFF. The CDR3 bases are TGTGCCTGGAGTGTAATTGAGCAGTTCTTC.

This clonotype is deemed medium-sized. The V gene is TRBV16, the J gene TRBJ1-3; no definite D call. Germline CDR1 is KGHSY and CDR2 is FQNENV. The CDR3 spans 14 residues. V was shortened by 3 bases and J by 4 bases, with 10 bases between the two germline ends. The CDR3, as DNA: TGTGCCAGCAGCCAGCGTCGGTCAGGAAACACCATATATTTT. Translating it yields CASSQRRSGNTIYF.

By its share, this clonotype is medium-sized. This chain joins TRBV6-6 and TRBJ2-1; no clear D gene. Trimming stripped 6 bases from V and 7 bases from J, with 22 bases between. This CDR3 has 16 amino acids. From germline, CDR1 is MNHNY and CDR2 SVGAGI (reference sequence). The CDR3, as DNA: TGTGCCAGCAGACCGGATCAACTTACGAATTTGAATGAGCAGTTCTTC. Translated: CASRPDQLTNLNEQFF.

The chain employs TRBV12-3 or TRBV12-4 and TRBJ1-6; the D is unclear. CDR3 length: 15 amino acids. The V gene lost 5 bases and the J gene lost 8 bases, with 16 bases spanning the gap. This chain's CDR3 is CASSLGPYSYSPLHF. As DNA, the CDR3 is TGTGCCAGCAGTCTCGGGCCCTATTCGTATTCACCCCTCCACTTT.

This clonotype is medium-sized in the sample. This sequence joins TRBV28 and TRBJ2-7; D is possibly TRBD1 (5 bases). The CDR3 loop spans 14 amino acids. Germline loops: CDR1 MDHEN, CDR2 SYDVKM. Between the trimmed V and J ends, which lost 3 bases and 7 bases, there was a span of 16 bases. The CDR3 region is CASSLAVRAEEQYF. The CDR3 DNA reads TGTGCCAGCAGTTTGGCGGTCAGGGCTGAGGAGCAGTACTTC.